This is a list of T cell receptor beta chains from one sample in a study of blood T cells in healthy people across ages. MiXCR, applied by TCRdb to the 5' RACE reads, yields one record per CDR3 protein. The table records some 640,000 distinct CDR3 sequences, around 31% of them present only once. The specimen was blood. The receptors were gathered from a woman aged 80 or older in good health. The CDR3 runs from the conserved cysteine through the conserved F or W. D genes are given only for firm matches. The size field is filled for only some rows; it gives once, few, many or a size class.

abundance,j_gene,v_gene,d_gene,CDR3nt,CDR3aa
many,TRBJ1-5,TRBV25-1,NA,TGTGCCAGCAGTGAATCCGCTGGGTTCAATCAGCCCCAGCATTTT,CASSESAGFNQPQHF
many,TRBJ1-5,TRBV12-3/TRBV12-4,NA,TGTGCCAGCAGTTTAGAACTCCAGGTCACAAATCAGCCCCAGCATTTT,CASSLELQVTNQPQHF
NA,TRBJ1-3,TRBV4-2,NA,TGTGCCGGCAGCCAAGGGTTCGAAAACACCATATATTTT,CAGSQGFENTIYF
few,TRBJ1-1,TRBV6-5,TRBD1,TGTGCCAGCAGTACCTACAGGGGGGCAGATGGCACTGAAGCTTTCTTT,CASSTYRGADGTEAFF
NA,TRBJ2-5,TRBV5-1,TRBD2,TGCACCAGCAGCCCCGGGACTACTTCTCGAGAGCAGTACTTC,CTSSPGTTSREQYF
NA,TRBJ2-3,TRBV27,TRBD1,TGTGCCGGCAGCTTAGTGGGACAGGGTATCACAGATACGCAGTATTTT,CAGSLVGQGITDTQYF
NA,TRBJ1-2,TRBV7-9,TRBD1,TGTGCCAGCAGCACGGTGATGGGACAGGGGGCCTATGGCTACACCTTC,CASSTVMGQGAYGYTF
many,TRBJ2-5,TRBV4-1,NA,TGCGCCAGCAGCCAAGACTATTTCGGGACCCAGTACTTC,CASSQDYFGTQYF
NA,TRBJ2-2,TRBV27,TRBD1,TGTGCCAACAGTTTCACCGGACAGGGTGGGGCCGGGGAGCTGTTTTTT,CANSFTGQGGAGELFF
NA,TRBJ1-1,TRBV20-1,NA,TGCAGTGCTAGAGAGCGGCAGGGCCGTCGGGCTTTCTTT,CSARERQGRRAFF
NA,TRBJ2-2,TRBV2,TRBD2,TGTGCCAGCAGGTCCAGGACTAGCGGGGGGTCCGGGGAGCTGTTTTTT,CASRSRTSGGSGELFF
NA,TRBJ1-5,TRBV6-2/TRBV6-3,NA,TGTGCCAGCAGTTACACGGCATTGCAGCCCCAGCATTTT,CASSYTALQPQHF
NA,TRBJ1-1,TRBV5-1,TRBD1,TGCGCCAGCAGCCGAGATCAGGGGGCTGAAGCTTTCTTT,CASSRDQGAEAFF
NA,TRBJ1-2,TRBV11-2,TRBD1,TGTGCCAGCAGCTCGTTGGACAGGGGGGGCTATGGCTACACCTTC,CASSSLDRGGYGYTF
NA,TRBJ1-2,TRBV27,NA,TGTGCCAGCAGTCCACTTTTGGGAGGAACGAGAGGAGGCTACACCTTC,CASSPLLGGTRGGYTF
NA,TRBJ2-3,TRBV7-6,NA,TGTGCCAGCAGCTTAGCATCTTTCCAAGGGTCGCGCACAGATACGCAGTATTTT,CASSLASFQGSRTDTQYF
NA,TRBJ2-3,TRBV12-5,TRBD2,TGTGCTAGTGGTCAAGCGGGGGGGCTTGGAGATACGCAGTATTTT,CASGQAGGLGDTQYF
NA,TRBJ2-2,TRBV9,TRBD1,TGTGCCAGCAGCGTAGAAATTTTTGGGACAGGGGACACCGGGGAGCTGTTTTTT,CASSVEIFGTGDTGELFF
NA,TRBJ1-2,TRBV27,NA,TGTGCCAGCGGTTTCGACAGGAACTATGGCTACACCTTC,CASGFDRNYGYTF
many,TRBJ1-5,TRBV29-1,NA,TGCAGCGTCAGAAATGGCAATCAGCCCCAGCATTTT,CSVRNGNQPQHF
NA,TRBJ2-1,TRBV5-1,NA,TGCGCCAGTACTCCAACTGGGCGAGCTTCCTACAATGAGCAGTTCTTC,CASTPTGRASYNEQFF
NA,TRBJ2-2,TRBV15,TRBD2,TGTGCCACCAGCGGACGGCGGGGGAACACCGGGGAGCGGTTTTTT,CATSGRRGNTGERFF
many,TRBJ2-5,TRBV18,NA,TGTGCCAGCTCACCCCCGGGTACAGGGCTAGAGACCCAGTACTTC,CASSPPGTGLETQYF
many,TRBJ2-1,TRBV7-2,NA,TGTGCCAGCAGCTCACCGGGACATCGGCCCTACAATGAGCAGTTCTTC,CASSSPGHRPYNEQFF
few,TRBJ1-5,TRBV7-2,TRBD1,TGTGCCAGCAGCTTCCAGGAGGGGGCCAGTCAGCCCCAGCATTTT,CASSFQEGASQPQHF
many,TRBJ2-7,TRBV6-1,NA,TGTGCCAGCAGTCTGATCGCCGTATCCTACGAGCAGTACTTC,CASSLIAVSYEQYF
many,TRBJ1-1,TRBV7-2,NA,TGTGCCAGCAGCACTCGAGGAGGGGACACTGAAGCTTTCTTT,CASSTRGGDTEAFF
NA,TRBJ1-1,TRBV7-3,TRBD1,TGTGCCAGCAGCTTAGGGACAGGGGGCAAAGAAGCTTTCTTT,CASSLGTGGKEAFF
NA,TRBJ2-3,TRBV5-1,NA,TGCGCCAGCAGCTTGGAGGGACCGCGTGGTGATACGCAGTATTTT,CASSLEGPRGDTQYF
NA,TRBJ2-4,TRBV20-1,TRBD1,TGCAGTGCTACCTGGACAGGGGGTCCCTACGAGCGGTACTTC,CSATWTGGPYERYF
many,TRBJ1-2,TRBV5-4,NA,TGTGCCAGCAGCTATCCCCTACAGGGAACTAACTATGGCTACACCTTC,CASSYPLQGTNYGYTF
many,TRBJ2-1,TRBV6-2/TRBV6-3,NA,TGTGCCAGCAGTCCTAGTTACAAGAATGAGCAGTTCTTC,CASSPSYKNEQFF
NA,TRBJ2-1,TRBV9,TRBD2,TGTGCCAGCAGCGTATCGGCCCTAGCGGGGGCCCAGAATGAGCAGTTCTTC,CASSVSALAGAQNEQFF
many,TRBJ2-1,TRBV21-1,NA,TGTGCCAGCAGGGAATTACTAGGATTGCAGTTCTTC,CASRELLGLQFF
NA,TRBJ2-7,TRBV10-3,NA,TGTGCCATCAGTGTTGGTAACGGCAACGAGCAGTACTTC,CAISVGNGNEQYF
few,TRBJ2-7,TRBV20-1,TRBD1,TGCAGTGCCGTCCCGGGACAGGGACCCGGGGAGCAGTACTTC,CSAVPGQGPGEQYF
few,TRBJ1-1,TRBV18,TRBD1,TGTGCCAGCTCACCACTGGGACAGTTGATGAACACTGAAGCTTTCTTT,CASSPLGQLMNTEAFF
few,TRBJ1-1,TRBV7-2,NA,TGTGCCAGCATCGCGAAGGGGGCTGAAGCTTTCTTT,CASIAKGAEAFF
few,TRBJ1-5,TRBV19,NA,TGTGCCAGTAGCCACAGGGTGATGAGCAATCAGCCCCAGCATTTT,CASSHRVMSNQPQHF
few,TRBJ1-2,TRBV7-9,TRBD1,TGTGCCAGCAGCTTAGCCCCCATAGGGACAGGGAGTGAGAGCTACACCTTC,CASSLAPIGTGSESYTF
NA,TRBJ2-5,TRBV5-1,NA,TGCGCCAGCAGCTTGCAGGGCGAGCATCAGGATGAGCAGTACTTC,CASSLQGEHQDEQYF
few,TRBJ1-1,TRBV18,NA,TGTGCCAGCTCATTTCAGGGGCGGTACACTGAAGCTTTCTTT,CASSFQGRYTEAFF
few,TRBJ1-5,TRBV6-1,NA,TGTGCCAGCAGTGAAGCCCGGGCAGGGGCCGGGACGTTATATAGCAATCAGCCCCAGCATTTT,CASSEARAGAGTLYSNQPQHF
many,TRBJ1-4,TRBV27,NA,TGTGCCAGCAGGGAGGACAGCCCTAATGAAAAACTGTTTTTT,CASREDSPNEKLFF
many,TRBJ2-3,TRBV5-1,TRBD2,TGCGCCAGCAGCCACGGACTAGCTGAGGGGCGGACAGATACGCAGTATTTT,CASSHGLAEGRTDTQYF
NA,TRBJ1-2,TRBV20-1,NA,TGCGGTGCTGGAGCGACGGGGGTGGTGGGTGGCTACACCTTC,CGAGATGVVGGYTF
many,TRBJ2-1,TRBV20-1,NA,TGCAGTGCTAGCCCCCCAGGATACAATGAGCAGTTCTTC,CSASPPGYNEQFF
many,TRBJ2-3,TRBV5-1,TRBD2,TGCGCCAGCAGCTTGGAGGGGACTAGCGGGGGATACACAGATACGCAGTATTTT,CASSLEGTSGGYTDTQYF